Listed below are T cell receptor beta chains from one sample, sequenced in a study of T-cell reconstitution after alpha-beta-depleted transplantation in children. TCRdb processed the PCR reads anew with MiXCR; each CDR3 protein has one entry. The data show under 750,000 distinct CDR3 sequences, around 23% seen once. The sample in question was PBMCs, mostly from graft donor cells, obtained 360 days after TCRalphabeta/CD19-depleted stem cell transplant. These receptors all come from a boy in the first two years of life who had a stem cell transplant for acute myeloid leukemia, so the T cells may come from the graft donor. The CDR3 runs from the conserved cysteine through the conserved F or W. A D gene is named only where the DNA matches it firmly. The listing skips clone size in some rows; elsewhere it reads once, few, many or a size class.

V,D,size,J,CDR3,DNA
TRBV20-1,NA,few,TRBJ2-2,CSALPGAANTGELFF,TGCAGTGCACTACCAGGGGCTGCGAACACCGGGGAGCTGTTTTTT
TRBV27,NA,NA,TRBJ2-3,CASSTSPDTQYF,TGTGCCAGCAGTACCTCCCCTGATACGCAGTATTTT
TRBV29-1,NA,many,TRBJ2-4,CSASGGRYIQYF,TGCAGCGCGTCTGGGGGTCGGTACATTCAGTACTTC
TRBV24-1,NA,many,TRBJ2-3,CATMGSTDTQYF,TGTGCCACCATGGGTAGCACAGATACGCAGTATTTT
TRBV28,TRBD2,NA,TRBJ2-5,CASNEQRRGRGGETQYF,TGTGCCAGCAACGAGCAGCGACGGGGGAGGGGTGGGGAGACCCAGTACTTC
TRBV20-1,NA,NA,TRBJ2-1,CSATPSSGPLYNEQFF,TGCAGTGCCACACCCAGTTCGGGGCCGCTATACAATGAGCAGTTCTTC
TRBV29-1,NA,NA,TRBJ1-3,CSVTQSSGNTIYF,TGCAGCGTAACACAGAGCTCTGGAAACACCATATATTTT
TRBV7-2,NA,many,TRBJ1-2,CASSLDGRGGYTF,TGTGCCAGCAGCTTAGATGGCCGGGGTGGCTACACCTTC
TRBV5-1,TRBD1,many,TRBJ2-3,CASSLEGQGTTDTQYF,TGCGCCAGCAGCTTGGAAGGACAGGGGACCACAGATACGCAGTATTTT
TRBV29-1,NA,few,TRBJ1-1,CSVGFQGRFGTEAFF,TGCAGCGTTGGATTTCAGGGGCGATTCGGCACTGAAGCTTTCTTT
TRBV10-3,TRBD1,NA,TRBJ1-1,CAISQGTGGVRKAFF,TGTGCCATCAGCCAAGGGACAGGGGGGGTTCGGAAAGCTTTCTTT
TRBV20-1,NA,many,TRBJ2-5,CSARVGGIETQYF,TGCAGTGCTAGAGTCGGGGGAATCGAGACCCAGTACTTC
TRBV20-1,NA,NA,TRBJ2-4,CSALGHPGNIQYF,TGCAGTGCTCTGGGACACCCGGGGAACATTCAGTACTTC
TRBV12-3/TRBV12-4,TRBD1,many,TRBJ1-2,CASSLGRQGGSGDGYTF,TGTGCCAGCAGTTTAGGTCGACAGGGTGGCTCGGGTGATGGCTACACCTTC
TRBV10-3,TRBD2,NA,TRBJ2-3,CAISGRTSGGATDTQYF,TGTGCCATCAGTGGGAGGACTAGCGGGGGGGCTACAGATACGCAGTATTTT
TRBV9,NA,NA,TRBJ1-4,CASSAGPRNEKLFF,TGTGCCAGCAGCGCAGGGCCTAGAAATGAAAAACTGTTTTTT
TRBV18,NA,many,TRBJ2-1,CASSPPGPSPTYNEQFF,TGTGCCAGCTCACCACCGGGGCCCTCCCCCACCTACAATGAGCAGTTCTTC
TRBV5-6,NA,many,TRBJ2-6,CASSLVGNSGANVLTF,TGTGCCAGCAGCTTGGTCGGAAACTCTGGGGCCAACGTCCTGACTTTC
TRBV27,NA,NA,TRBJ2-2,CASSLRIIYTGELFF,TGTGCCAGCAGTTTAAGGATCATCTACACCGGGGAGCTGTTTTTT
TRBV12-3/TRBV12-4,TRBD1,NA,TRBJ1-5,CASTRGTGGNQPQHF,TGTGCCAGCACCAGGGGGACAGGGGGGAATCAGCCCCAGCATTTT
TRBV20-1,NA,many,TRBJ1-1,CSARGRVDTEAFF,TGCAGTGCTAGAGGGCGAGTGGACACTGAAGCTTTCTTT
TRBV4-2,NA,NA,TRBJ1-1,CASSQAQGVTGRGGRTEAFF,TGTGCCAGCAGCCAAGCCCAAGGGGTGACAGGTAGAGGAGGGAGGACTGAAGCTTTCTTT
TRBV18,TRBD1,many,TRBJ2-7,CASSPGTDYEQYF,TGTGCCAGCTCACCGGGGACAGACTACGAGCAGTACTTC
TRBV28,NA,NA,TRBJ1-1,CASTRDIAEAFF,TGTGCCAGCACCCGGGACATTGCTGAAGCTTTCTTT
TRBV6-1,TRBD2,NA,TRBJ2-3,CASRVTSGGPPDTQYF,TGTGCCAGCAGGGTCACTAGCGGGGGACCCCCAGATACGCAGTATTTT
TRBV6-1,NA,once,TRBJ2-2,CASALQGPNTGELFF,TGTGCCAGCGCACTACAGGGTCCGAACACCGGGGAGCTGTTTTTT
TRBV7-9,NA,many,TRBJ2-5,CASSLNLNAETQYF,TGTGCCAGCAGCTTAAATCTTAACGCAGAGACCCAGTACTTC
TRBV20-1,TRBD2,few,TRBJ2-1,CSAVSHLLAGGSNEQFF,TGCAGTGCTGTCTCCCACCTCCTAGCGGGGGGCTCAAATGAGCAGTTCTTC
TRBV7-6,TRBD1,few,TRBJ2-1,CASSLSDRGLYNEQFF,TGTGCCAGCAGCTTATCCGACAGGGGGCTCTACAATGAGCAGTTCTTC
TRBV20-1,NA,many,TRBJ2-3,CSARGPGLGDTQYF,TGCAGTGCTAGAGGCCCCGGACTTGGAGATACGCAGTATTTT
TRBV20-1,NA,few,TRBJ1-1,CSASRGRVWNTEAFF,TGCAGTGCTAGTCGGGGTAGGGTATGGAACACTGAAGCTTTCTTT
TRBV20-1,NA,many,TRBJ1-3,CSAYTSSGNTIYF,TGCAGTGCTTACACCAGCTCTGGAAACACCATATATTTT
TRBV18,TRBD1,NA,TRBJ2-3,CASSPRDSPTDTQYF,TGTGCCAGCTCACCCCGGGACAGTCCTACAGATACGCAGTATTTT
TRBV5-1,NA,many,TRBJ2-3,CASSTSGGTDTQYF,TGCGCCAGCAGCACCTCAGGGGGCACAGATACGCAGTATTTT
TRBV20-1,TRBD2,many,TRBJ2-1,CSARASGGEFNEQFF,TGCAGTGCTAGAGCTAGCGGGGGGGAGTTCAATGAGCAGTTCTTC
TRBV20-1,TRBD2,NA,TRBJ2-1,CSARQGTSPLNEQFF,TGCAGTGCTAGACAAGGGACTAGCCCGCTTAATGAGCAGTTCTTC
TRBV7-2,TRBD2,NA,TRBJ2-2,CASSLELAGGFGELFF,TGTGCCAGCAGCTTAGAATTAGCGGGGGGATTCGGGGAGCTGTTTTTT
TRBV6-5,NA,few,TRBJ2-2,CASSYSIGTTGELFF,TGTGCCAGCAGTTACTCGATTGGAACCACCGGGGAGCTGTTTTTT
TRBV6-5,TRBD2,few,TRBJ2-2,CASSYSTGGNTGELFF,TGTGCCAGCAGTTACTCGACGGGAGGGAACACCGGGGAGCTGTTTTTT
TRBV25-1,NA,few,TRBJ2-5,CASRQGGGETQYF,TGTGCCAGCAGACAGGGTGGGGGTGAGACCCAGTACTTC
TRBV24-1,TRBD1,many,TRBJ2-5,CATSDFGTGPQETQYF,TGTGCCACCAGTGATTTTGGGACAGGGCCCCAAGAGACCCAGTACTTC
TRBV5-1,NA,many,TRBJ2-3,CASSLDGDRDTQYF,TGCGCCAGCAGCTTGGACGGGGACCGAGATACGCAGTATTTT
TRBV20-1,TRBD2,NA,TRBJ2-1,CSARIVGRGGSYNEQFF,TGCAGTGCTAGAATAGTGGGGCGGGGGGGGTCCTACAATGAGCAGTTCTTC
TRBV6-1,NA,few,TRBJ1-4,CASSPSGEFEKLFF,TGTGCCAGCAGTCCCAGTGGGGAGTTTGAAAAACTGTTTTTT
TRBV30,TRBD2,NA,TRBJ2-5,CAWSVTAGGETQYF,TGTGCCTGGAGTGTAACAGCGGGAGGGGAGACCCAGTACTTC
TRBV20-1,TRBD1,few,TRBJ1-1,CSASRDRVNTEAFF,TGCAGTGCTAGCCGGGACAGGGTCAACACTGAAGCTTTCTTT
TRBV6-1,NA,few,TRBJ2-7,CASEMGRGAYEQYF,TGTGCCAGCGAGATGGGCAGGGGGGCCTACGAGCAGTACTTC
TRBV3-1,NA,many,TRBJ2-1,CASSQEGRRYNEQFF,TGTGCCAGCAGCCAAGAAGGACGCCGGTACAATGAGCAGTTCTTC
TRBV7-2,NA,NA,TRBJ1-1,CASSQNWANTEAFF,TGTGCCAGCAGCCAAAACTGGGCTAACACTGAAGCTTTCTTT